Below are 5 T cell receptor beta chains sequenced from a single sample in a study of blood T cell repertoires in COVID-19. Sequencing was performed with immunoSEQ multiplex PCR; in TCRdb, only in-frame clones are kept and a portion is missing. The sample lists some 300,000 clones, 80% to 90% occurring once. Sequencing was done on a sample of peripheral blood. The source of these receptors is a woman aged 45 to 65 with COVID-19, enrolled during active disease.

V is TRBV4-1 and J is TRBJ2-4, with TRBD2 identical over 15 bases. The CDR3 extends over 14 amino acids. Germline V CDR1 and CDR2: MGHRA, YSYEKL. V trimming: 4 bases; J trimming: 12 bases; junction bases outside the gene matches: 4. For the CDR3, the DNA is TGCGCCAGCAGCCTCGGACTAGCGGGAGGGGATCAGTACTTC. It is translated as CASSLGLAGGDQYF.

In this sample, this clone turned up once. The V and J genes are TRBV18 and TRBJ2-5; TRBD1 matches 10 bases. Unmatched junction bases numbered 3, after V lost 1 base and J lost 4 bases. CDR1 is KGHSH, CDR2 LQKENI, per germline. The CDR3 is made up of 15 amino acids. The CDR3 loop is CASSPLGTGAETQYF. The DNA of the CDR3 is TGTGCCAGCTCACCACTTGGGACAGGGGCAGAGACCCAGTACTTC.

This clone occurred a few times. The chain links TRBV5-4 to TRBJ1-1, with D possibly matching TRBD1 (5 bases). V was shortened by 0 bases and J by 0 bases, with 9 bases between the two germline ends. The CDR3 runs to 15 residues. The germline CDR1 and CDR2 sequences are SGHNT and YYREEE (reference sequence). This CDR3 reads CASSLGAGLNTEAFF. CDR3 nucleotide sequence: TGTGCCAGCAGCTTGGGGGCGGGGCTGAACACTGAAGCTTTCTTT.

This chain uses TRBV27 with TRBJ1-1, with a tentative D call TRBD1 (5 bases). V lost 6 bases and J 5 bases, leaving 13 bases between the germline ends. The V gene's germline CDR1 is MNHEY and CDR2 SMNVEV (reference sequence). The CDR3 consists of 13 residues. For the CDR3, the DNA is TGTGCCAGCAGCGACCCCCGACAGACTGAAGCTTTCTTT. Encoded protein: CASSDPRQTEAFF.

The chain recombines TRBV29-1 with TRBJ2-3, with 13 bases identical to TRBD2. The CDR3 is 15 amino acids. From germline, CDR1 is SQVTM and CDR2 ANQGSEA. Germline trimming cut 4 bases from V and 3 bases from J; bases unmatched to any gene: 4. The CDR3 protein is CSVARTSGSTDTQYF. CDR3 in DNA: TGCAGCGTTGCCCGGACTAGCGGGAGTACAGATACGCAGTATTTT.